A single count supports the clone carrying this T cell receptor beta chain. The sample comes from a study of blood T cell repertoires in COVID-19. Per the study methods: Nucleated cell number was recorded as an estimate derived from reference gene primer amplification. The table came from immunoSEQ multiplex PCR; TCRdb's copy has only in-frame clones and leaves some out. V and J calls and clone size follow that table, whereas D and trimming were derived from the DNA. The sample holds fewer than 250,000 clones; 86% are singletons and the top ten take approximately 2.1%. Self-reported history from a screening survey and questionnaire set each donor's cohort. Trimming left V 2 bases short and J 2 bases short, with 10 bases between. The CDR3 sequence is 15 residues long. Per the germline V gene, CDR1 is SGHTA and CDR2 is FQGTGA.

Sequenced sample: PBMCs or T cells enriched from blood (not recorded which). The TCR comes from a woman in her 50s who had recovered from COVID-19. This chain links TRBV7-3 with TRBJ1-3; D is ambiguous. CDR3 amino acids: CASSLGPDPGNTIYF. The CDR3 nucleotides are TGTGCCAGCAGCTTAGGGCCAGACCCTGGAAACACCATATATTTT.